This T cell receptor beta chain was retrieved from a study of shared clonotypes between healthy human individuals. Of note for this clone: What it binds is unknown.

Points from the study as a whole: It was expected that sequencing depth would affect clonotype sharing among donors.

Every subset had its genomic DNA shared out evenly among several immunoSEQ plates. Here immunoSEQ multiplex PCR was the method, and the copy in TCRdb shows in-frame clones only, minus some. The sample includes fewer than 600,000 clones, around 75% of them seen just once. CDR3 length equals 15 residues. Germline lookup yields CDR1 MNHNY and CDR2 SVGAGI (reference sequence). V was pared by 0 bases and J by 3 bases, with 3 bases of the junction left unmatched. The rearrangement joins TRBV6-6 to TRBJ2-7; 9 bases fit TRBD2. The TCR sequence derives from a woman between 40 and 50 years old in good health. Some clones in this sample may be carry-over from other donors' samples. Specimen: PBMCs. The CDR3 region is CASSYSGTSYYEQYF. The CDR3 DNA reads as TGTGCCAGCAGTTACTCAGGGACTAGCTACTACGAGCAGTACTTC.